This T cell receptor beta chain was obtained from a study of spatial heterogeneity in lung cancer (dated by TCRdb to about 2019). For the wider study: Beta-chain transcripts were consistently detected in greater numbers than alpha-chain transcripts, which likely reflects a higher abundance of beta-chain transcripts. TCR transcript counts in tumor regions correlated strongly with a T cell transcriptional module score from matched bulk RNA-seq. In the raw uncorrected reads, each unique combination of TCR and UMI appeared more than ten times on average. In non-small cell lung cancer, the study quantitatively compared TCR alpha and beta repertoires across several tumor regions, matched nontumor lung, and blood. The study linked features of the TCR repertoire to counts of nonsynonymous mutations, which were determined by whole-exome sequencing of tumor tissue. At surgery, both alpha and beta chains were TCR-sequenced in around 240 tumor regions, fewer than 85 matched nontumor lung samples and a few dozen PBMC samples. General findings and caveats noted by the study authors: Additional single-cell paired TCR alpha and beta sequencing was considered necessary to confirm, at a functional level, the hypothesis that regional TCRs recognize regional mutations. The number of expanded intratumoral alpha and beta TCRs correlated with the tumor nonsynonymous mutation count. Estimated TCR-seq coverage of tumor T cells was only about 7.2% for alpha chains and about 14% for beta chains. The count of ubiquitous expanded TCRs correlated with the count of ubiquitous nonsynonymous mutations, and the count of regional expanded TCRs correlated with the count of regional nonsynonymous mutations.

A remark on this clonotype: Its target antigen remains unknown. Base qualities are not recorded, but no much larger clone differs from it by a single base.

Reading the label with the study, this specimen's time point is: sample taken at primary tumor resection. The donors were some 70 patients from the lung TRACERx cohort who had early-stage, untreated non-small cell lung cancer. For TCR sequencing, whole RNA was extracted from tumor and nontumor lung tissue, or from cryopreserved PBMC samples, and no cell sorting was done. A patient was chosen for TCR sequencing only when enough RNA was available from at least two tumor regions. Before being selected, tumor and adjacent nontumor lung specimens were reviewed by a lung pathologist. Libraries were made using 5' RACE. The sequencer listed for this sample is NextSeq 500. In the TCR library protocol, a unique molecular identifier was attached to each TCR cDNA molecule so that PCR and sequencing errors could be corrected. The paper's processing steps were these. TCR identification, UMI-based error correction and CDR3 extraction were all carried out with Decombinator tools. TCRs above a frequency of 2 per 1,000, corresponding to the top 1% of the tumor frequency distribution, were defined as expanded. Expanded tumor TCRs were classed as regional if statistically deemed absent (corrected P<0.05) from at least one tumor region, otherwise ubiquitous. Rényi diversity was computed with the R vegan package after subsampling each repertoire 100 times to 5,000 TCRs. To build CDR3 similarity networks, amino acid triplet string-kernel similarity was used, and CDR3s were connected when their pairwise similarity was above 0.82. The public reads were run again by TCRdb, first through fastp at Q25 and then through MiXCR, and only productive beta chains were kept. Rows are unified per CDR3 protein, each entry keeping the most common DNA and genes. Here the V and J calls rest on TCRdb's processing, not on the authors' analysis. This sample has fewer than 10,000 distinct CDR3 sequences in its table, and 6% to 7% of those were observed once. The top ten clones comprise 15% to 20% of the sample.

Counted from cysteine to phenylalanine, this CDR3 has 11 amino acids. CDR3 DNA only is kept here, 33 bases in frame from base 1. The junction shows trimming of 5 bases on V and 4 bases on J, plus 5 bases between the germline ends. The germline V gene sets CDR1 to MNHEY and CDR2 to SVGEGT. The receptor comes from a female donor with early-stage non-small cell lung cancer. Material: lung tumor tissue, obtained at surgery. The chain was built from TRBV6-2 or TRBV6-3 and TRBJ1-1; a confident D gene designation cannot be given. The nucleotide sequence is given as TGTGCCAGCAGTCGGGGCACTGAAGCTTTCTTT. Translated, it gives CASSRGTEAFF.